This T cell receptor (beta chain) was found in a study of T-cell reconstitution after alpha-beta-depleted transplantation in children. V lost 3 bases and J 3 bases, leaving 12 bases between the germline ends. There are 16 residues in the CDR3. CDR1 and CDR2 from the germline V gene are MNHEY and SMNVEV (reference sequence). TCRbeta library preparation incorporated unique molecular identifiers. MiXCR, applied by TCRdb to the PCR reads, yields one record per CDR3 protein. The data contain around 680,000 distinct CDR3 sequences, roughly 17% of them seen just once; the ten biggest clones take up 1.1%. This chain joins TRBV27 and TRBJ1-6; the D gene is possibly TRBD1 (5 bases). The source material was PBMCs from the stem cell graft donor, sampled from the stem cell graft. The sequence was obtained from a human donor who donated a stem cell graft to a child with acute myeloid leukemia. CDR3 DNA: TGTGCCAGCAGTTTGGCAGGGACCCTCTATAATTCACCCCTCCACTTT. Translation gives CASSLAGTLYNSPLHF.